This T cell receptor beta chain was sequenced during a study of cytomegalovirus exposure and HLA in healthy donors. General study points: A prior analysis recorded that most TCR beta V segments were productive about 87% or about 30% of the time. The study put around 180 TCR beta chains on its list as cytomegalovirus-associated.

Primers included in the PCR were 60 Vbeta and 13 Jbeta primers. Generated by immunoSEQ multiplex PCR, the TCRdb table keeps only in-frame clones and is missing some. This table lists roughly 77,000 clones. V shed 4 bases and J shed 2 bases, with 6 bases lying between them. The germline V gene has CDR1 MGHDK and CDR2 SYGVNS. The CDR3 loop spans 13 amino acids. A word on this clone: Its target is not known.

The gene calls are TRBV25-1 and TRBJ1-5; D gene unclear. The origin of this receptor is a female donor in good health and CMV-seropositive. Sequencing was performed on PBMCs. The CDR3 loop reads CASSVNGNQPQHF. The DNA for the CDR3 is TGTGCCAGCAGTGTCAATGGCAATCAGCCCCAGCATTTT.